These 2 T cell receptor beta chains came from one sample sequenced in a study of spatial heterogeneity in lung cancer. Overall study findings and caveats: Mutation counts in tumors were tracked by counts of expanded intratumoral alpha and beta TCRs.

Their target antigens are unknown. Time point in this sample: sample taken at primary tumor resection. A single record per CDR3 protein comes from TCRdb applying MiXCR to the 5' RACE reads. The data contain 5,800 or so distinct CDR3 sequences, 13% of them seen just once; the ten biggest clones take up less than 20%. The sequencing here drew on lung tumor tissue, taken at surgery. These receptors all come from a female donor with early-stage non-small cell lung cancer.

This rearrangement joins TRBV28 to TRBJ2-3; TRBD2 matches 9 bases. The V gene end was trimmed by 5 bases and the J gene end by 2 bases; junction bases not matched to a gene: 5. The CDR3 consists of 15 residues. Germline V gene lookup returns CDR1 MDHEN and CDR2 SYDVKM. The chain's CDR3 is CASSGGGRATDTQYF. For the CDR3, the DNA is TGTGCCAGCAGTGGAGGCGGGAGGGCCACAGATACGCAGTATTTT.

By sample fraction, this clonotype is medium-sized. V gene TRBV30 combines with J gene TRBJ2-1; D is ambiguous. Looked up from germline, CDR1 is GTSNPN and CDR2 is SVGIG (reference sequence). V lost 0 bases and J lost 5, with 8 bases in between. The CDR3 is made up of 13 amino acids. CDR3 amino acids: CAWSVVANNEQFF. The DNA for the CDR3 is TGTGCCTGGAGTGTCGTGGCCAACAATGAGCAGTTCTTC.